The clone carrying this TCR beta chain turned up a few times. This sample was taken from a study of blood T cells in healthy people across ages. All donors came from Russia, were Caucasian and healthy, and spanned ages about 6 to 95. The germline V gene encodes CDR1 SGHDN and CDR2 FVKESK. CDR3 length: 16 residues. Primed by a sample-barcoded 5' primer and a J-beta primer mix, a second PCR proceeded for about 6 to 12 cycles. TCRdb fed the 5' RACE reads into MiXCR, producing one record per CDR3 protein. The sample records around 990,000 distinct CDR3 sequences, almost 25% being singletons. The same data also went into a second study, on T cells of mothers and their children.

Sequenced: blood. The TCR sequence derives from a girl aged 2-10 years in good health. The chain couples TRBV14 to TRBJ2-5; D not certain. The J call may not be correct, given that the DNA end is closer to TRBJ2-7. The CDR3 region is CASRVASGPAQHEQYF. The CDR3 region has the DNA TGTGCCAGCAGAGTAGCCAGTGGACCTGCCCAACACGAGCAGTACTTC.